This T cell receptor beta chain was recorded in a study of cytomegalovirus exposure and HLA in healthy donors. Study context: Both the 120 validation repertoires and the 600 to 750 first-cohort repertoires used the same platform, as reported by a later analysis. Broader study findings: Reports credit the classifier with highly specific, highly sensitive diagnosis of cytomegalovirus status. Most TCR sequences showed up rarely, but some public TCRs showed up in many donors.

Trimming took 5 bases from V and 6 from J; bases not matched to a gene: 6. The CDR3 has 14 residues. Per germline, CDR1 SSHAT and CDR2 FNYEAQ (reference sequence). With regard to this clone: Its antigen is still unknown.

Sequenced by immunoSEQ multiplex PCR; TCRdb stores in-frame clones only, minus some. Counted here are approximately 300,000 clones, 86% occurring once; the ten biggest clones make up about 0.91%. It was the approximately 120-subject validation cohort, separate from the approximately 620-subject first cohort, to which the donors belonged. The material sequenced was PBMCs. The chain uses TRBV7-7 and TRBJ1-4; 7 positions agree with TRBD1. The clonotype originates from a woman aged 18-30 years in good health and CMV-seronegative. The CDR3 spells CASSPLQGDEKLFF. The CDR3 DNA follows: TGTGCCAGCAGCCCCCTTCAGGGGGATGAAAAACTGTTTTTT.